The clone carrying this T cell receptor (beta chain) has a handful of counts. Antigen unknown. The sample comes from a study of CD8 T cells in ankylosing spondylitis. MiXCR, run by TCRdb on the 5' RACE reads, gives a single entry per CDR3 protein. The sample yields approximately 400,000 distinct CDR3 sequences, approximately 17% seen once. Study outcomes and limitations: Relatively scarce in peripheral blood, disease-linked clones were CD8+. What appeared characteristic of ankylosing spondylitis blood was a TCR beta motif of under 10 highly homologous variants.

From germline, CDR1 is SGHRS and CDR2 YFSETQ. CDR3 size: 15 residues. Between the trimmed V and J ends, which lost 7 bases and 0 bases, there was a span of 15 bases. Sample: blood, either unsorted or a sorted T cell fraction (not recorded which). This TCR came from a male donor with ankylosing spondylitis. This sequence joins TRBV5-1 and TRBJ2-3, with D possibly matching TRBD1 (6 bases). The DNA for the CDR3 is TGCGCCAGCCGAGGGGGTAGCGCAAGCACAGATACGCAGTATTTT. Its translation: CASRGGSASTDTQYF.